The 4 T cell receptor beta chains given below trace back to one sample, sequenced in a study of CD8 T cells in Susac syndrome. An input of roughly 0.5 to 1 ug of RNA was subjected to reverse transcription using random hexamers. One entry per CDR3 protein, called by TCRdb with MiXCR from the immunoSEQ multiplex PCR reads. The table has fewer than 150,000 distinct CDR3 sequences, 90% to 95% seen once. Sequencing was carried out using CD8+ T cells from PBMCs. The receptors come from a human donor with multiple sclerosis.

This clonotype was seen only once. Because the CDR3's place on the DNA is in doubt, the DNA is left out and the CDR3 is given as listed by TCRdb. The chain carries TRBV5-6 and TRBJ2-7; the table assigns TRBD2, which was not confirmed against the DNA. Germline V gene data show CDR1 as SGHDT and CDR2 as YYEEEE. Both ends counted, the CDR3 spans 17 residues. CDR3 region: CASSFPFGSEGSDEQYF.

The V and J genes are TRBV9 and TRBJ2-5; D may be TRBD2 (6 bases). V dropped 0 bases and J dropped 5 bases, with 11 bases sitting between them. From germline, CDR1 is SGDLS and CDR2 YYNGEE. The CDR3 extends over 14 amino acids. As DNA, the CDR3 is TGTGCCAGCAGCGTAGGGAGGGGTTCGGAGACCCAGTACTTC. This codes for CASSVGRGSETQYF.

This chain uses TRBV4-2 with TRBJ1-1; D is possibly TRBD1 (6 bases). The germline V gene encodes CDR1 LGHNA and CDR2 YNFKEQ. The CDR3 sequence is 15 residues long. Trimming pared 1 base from V and 2 bases from J, leaving 11 bases between. The DNA for the CDR3 is TGTGCCAGCAGCCAAGCAGGGGAGTTAAACACTGAAGCTTTCTTT. This encodes CASSQAGELNTEAFF.

The CDR3 protein is CATSRVGENTEAFF. CDR3 DNA: TGTGCCACCAGCAGAGTTGGAGAGAACACTGAAGCTTTCTTT. The chain carries TRBV15 and TRBJ1-1; D gene ambiguous. The germline V gene has CDR1 LNHNV and CDR2 YYDKDF (reference sequence). There are 14 residues in the CDR3. V was pared by 1 base and J by 1 base, with 7 bases between.